This is a list of T cell receptor beta chains from one sample in a study of regulatory T cells in long-lasting Graves disease. TCRdb analysed the multiplex PCR reads with MiXCR anew, one entry per CDR3 protein. The sample gives 380,000 or so distinct CDR3 sequences, 15% to 20% of which show up once; 20% to 25% is in the top ten. Separately, the same data were catalogued under a study of T cells in Graves' hyperthyroidism and ophthalmopathy.

Sequenced here: peripheral blood mononuclear cells (PBMCs), sampled at new diagnosis, from a patient treated with antithyroid drugs. All receptors derive from a woman under 30 with Graves disease. Both conserved end residues are trimmed from each CDR3.

v_call,j_call,cdr3_aa
TRBV18,TRBJ1-2,ASSPGGQQGRGYT
TRBV6-2/TRBV6-3,TRBJ2-5,ASSYTRGAQY
TRBV6-5,TRBJ2-1,ASSYVAGVNEQF
TRBV3-1,TRBJ2-7,ASSQKPGQGLKSSYEQY
TRBV20-1,TRBJ2-7,SARNVAGPPYEQY
TRBV28,TRBJ2-7,ASSQSHEQY
TRBV6-1,TRBJ1-5,ASSQRRQSNQPQH
TRBV5-1,TRBJ1-3,AGSVDRGTVGNTIY
TRBV3-1,TRBJ2-5,ASSVPGLGEETQY
TRBV3-1,TRBJ1-1,ASSQKVWGNTEAF
TRBV3-1,TRBJ1-1,ASSQRTEAF
TRBV20-1,TRBJ1-3,SASPGGFSGNTIY
TRBV2,TRBJ2-1,ASSEMGGPYNEQF
TRBV30,TRBJ1-3,AWSLGTGGNTIY
TRBV11-1,TRBJ2-5,ASSFSFETQY
TRBV7-6,TRBJ2-5,ASSSTSGSETQY
TRBV20-1,TRBJ2-7,SARFGGGGSYEQY